This T cell receptor (beta chain) was captured by sequencing in a study of T cells in women clearing cervical HPV infection (dated by TCRdb to about 2018). Broadly, across the study: The cases were 20 to 30 women with histologically confirmed HPV16-related CIN3 or worse, and 2 of those women had invasive cancers. The roughly 27 controls were women who cleared a single incident HPV16 infection within 12 months without developing precancer or cancer. Cases had a median age of almost 35 years and controls had a median age of about 41, with no significant differences in baseline characteristics. Five blinded duplicates per group were added as quality controls, so that 60 or so samples were obtained: around 50 participants and some 10 replicates. Among cases, blood sampling occurred a median of about 150 days after lesion detection, with an interquartile range of 90 to 200 days. An exploratory proof-of-principle case-control study, nested within the Guanacaste HPV Natural History Study in Costa Rica, was conducted to compare TCR repertoires across cervical HPV16 outcomes. Cases were matched to controls by age within five years and by the year the sample was collected. The parent cohort enrolled 9,800 or so women aged 18 or older in Guanacaste, Costa Rica, during about 1993 to 1994 and followed them for seven to eight years. Because only a few women had HLA typing data, the possibility that HLA type acted as a confounder could not be ruled out. Blood from cases was drawn at the visit where the lesion was first identified, while blood from controls was drawn once the infection was no longer detected.

TCR beta CDR3 regions were amplified by multiplex PCR from an average of approximately 1,200 ng genomic DNA per sample using the immunoSEQ assay. The assay corrected primer bias using a complete synthetic TCR repertoire to establish an amplification baseline. Amplicons were sequenced on the Illumina platform. The source study handled its data this way. Sequence errors were corrected by clustering with frequency ratios and a modified nearest-neighbor algorithm, and the sequences were then analyzed in the immunoSEQ Analyzer using IMGT gene definitions. At each rarefaction depth, TCR richness and evenness were averaged over 20 rarefaction repeats, and samples with fewer sequences than the depth were excluded. Wilcoxon rank sum tests with FDR correction were used to compare relative abundances of V, D and J genes between the groups. For the blinded duplicates, the intraclass correlation was roughly 96% for TCR richness and averaged 76.4% across some 66 gene segments. TCRdb took this table from immuneACCESS and kept in-frame rearrangements with V and J called. Such tables lack part of the clones; where checked against another copy, unresolved V genes explain under half of the gap, and the rest is unexplained. From that table come the V and J calls and clone size; the DNA was used to work out D and trimming. This sample's table contains some 39,000 clones. Clones ranked in the top ten supply 4.5% to 6% of the sample.

Based on the germline V gene, the CDR1 and CDR2 sequences are MNHEY and SVGEGT. V lost 4 bases and J lost 0 bases, and the count of bases not matched to a germline gene is 8. The CDR3 has 17 amino acids, counting the end cysteine and phenylalanine. Only the CDR3 bases that were read are kept: 42 of them, in frame from base 1. What the authors observed across the whole study: Random forest classifiers combining richness and V gene abundances distinguished cases from controls with an estimated AUC of about 0.79. Across sequencing depths, CIN3+ cases showed significantly higher TCR repertoire richness than controls, but evenness did not differ between the groups. Because the number of T cells in each sample was unknown, differences in richness could reflect differing T-cell content rather than repertoire biology. Cases had lower TRBV6-7 relative abundance than controls (about 0.1% versus 0.15%; Bonferroni P = 0.0008). The cross-sectional design could not show whether associations preceded infection or resulted from it; effector/memory subsets and HPV-specific T cells were not isolated.

To note about this clone: Its specific antigen is unknown. The CDR3 goes on 3 residues after the read ends, and that part is filled in from the germline J gene.

Every participant had a single incident cervical HPV16 infection, and prevalent HPV16 infections were excluded. Cervical HPV DNA was detected by MY09/MY11 PCR, and genotyping was performed by dot-blot hybridization. Approximately 15 mL of heparinized blood was centrifuged, after which the buffy coat was aliquoted, frozen at -30 degrees C, and then stored at -80 degrees C. QIAGEN kits were used to extract genomic DNA from buffy coat specimens. This clonotype was sampled from a woman between 18 and 70 years old with a cervical HPV16 infection that either progressed to CIN3+ or cleared (not recorded which). In this chain, TRBV6-2 or TRBV6-3 is recombined with TRBJ2-1, and 8 bases in between align with TRBD2. The sample taken for sequencing was blood buffy coat. The CDR3 DNA, read in part, is TGTGCCAGCAGTTCCCCTGGCGGGACTAGCTCCTACAATGAG. This codes for CASSSPGGTSSYNE. The CDR3 as a whole reads CASSSPGGTSSYNEQFF.